This T cell receptor beta chain was obtained from a study of graft-versus-host responses after intestinal transplantation. Details on this clone: The target antigen is unknown.

The CDR3 length is 13 residues. Trimming cost V 5 bases and J 3 bases; bases outside gene matches: 6. Germline V gives CDR1 SQVTM, CDR2 ANQGSEA. Some clones are missing from TCRdb's copy, which holds only in-frame ones; the method was immunoSEQ multiplex PCR. The sample comprises around 100,000 clones, more than 80% of which are singletons, and roughly 0.23% rests with the top ten. This TCR was recovered from a human donor who was the organ donor for an intestinal transplant. V is TRBV29-1 and J is TRBJ2-7; 8 bases align to TRBD1. Here the sequenced sample was unstimulated CD4+ T cells sorted from spleen or lymph node cells, taken before transplant. The CDR3 protein is CSVRTGPIYEQYF. The CDR3 DNA reads TGCAGCGTTAGGACAGGGCCGATCTACGAGCAGTACTTC.